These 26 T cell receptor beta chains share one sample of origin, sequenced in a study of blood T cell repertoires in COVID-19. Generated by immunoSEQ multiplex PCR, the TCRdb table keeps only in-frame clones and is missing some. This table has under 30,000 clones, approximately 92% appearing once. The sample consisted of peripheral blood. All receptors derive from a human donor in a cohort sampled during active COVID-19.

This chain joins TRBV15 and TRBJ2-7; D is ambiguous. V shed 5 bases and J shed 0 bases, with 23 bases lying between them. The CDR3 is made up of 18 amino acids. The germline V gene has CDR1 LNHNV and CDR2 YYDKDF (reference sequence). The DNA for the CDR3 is TGTGCCACCAGCCAACGAGTTGGCAGGAAGACACCCTCCTACGAGCAGTACTTC. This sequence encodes CATSQRVGRKTPSYEQYF.

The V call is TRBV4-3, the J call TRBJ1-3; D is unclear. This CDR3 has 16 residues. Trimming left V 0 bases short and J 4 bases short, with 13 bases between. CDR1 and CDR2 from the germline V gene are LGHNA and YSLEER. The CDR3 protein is CASSQDARAQGNTIYF. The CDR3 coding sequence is TGCGCCAGCAGCCAAGATGCGAGGGCACAGGGAAACACCATATATTTT.

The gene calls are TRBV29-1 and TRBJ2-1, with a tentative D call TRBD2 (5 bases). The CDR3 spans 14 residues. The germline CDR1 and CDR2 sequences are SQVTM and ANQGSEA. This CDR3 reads CSLTWTVAGNEQFF. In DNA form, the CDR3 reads TGCAGTCTGACTTGGACTGTCGCCGGCAATGAGCAGTTCTTC.

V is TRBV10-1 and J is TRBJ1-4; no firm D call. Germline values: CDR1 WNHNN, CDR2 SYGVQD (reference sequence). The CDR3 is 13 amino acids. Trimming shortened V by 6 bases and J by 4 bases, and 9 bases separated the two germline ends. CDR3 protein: CASRSGSNEKLFF. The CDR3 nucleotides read TGCGCCAGCAGGTCGGGAAGTAATGAAAAACTGTTTTTT.

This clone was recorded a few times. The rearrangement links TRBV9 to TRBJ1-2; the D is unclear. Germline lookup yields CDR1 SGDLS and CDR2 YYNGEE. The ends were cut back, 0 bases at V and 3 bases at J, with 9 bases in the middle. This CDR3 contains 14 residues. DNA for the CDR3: TGTGCCAGCAGCGTAGTGTCGGGGTACTATGGCTACACCTTC. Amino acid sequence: CASSVVSGYYGYTF. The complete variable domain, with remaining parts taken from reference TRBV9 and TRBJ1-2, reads DSGVTQTPKHLITATGQRVTLRCSPRSGDLSVYWYQQSLDQGLQFLIQYYNGEERAKGNILERFSAQQFPDLHSELNLSSLELGDSALYFCASSVVSGYYGYTFGSGTRLTVV.

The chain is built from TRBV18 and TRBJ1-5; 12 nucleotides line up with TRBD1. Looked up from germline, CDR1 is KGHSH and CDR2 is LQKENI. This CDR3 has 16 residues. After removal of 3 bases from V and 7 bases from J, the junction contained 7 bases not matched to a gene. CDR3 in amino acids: CASSPAGTGGIQPQHF. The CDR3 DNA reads TGTGCCAGCTCACCGGCCGGGACAGGGGGCATCCAGCCCCAGCATTTT. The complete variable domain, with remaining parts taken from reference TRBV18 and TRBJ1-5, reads NAGVMQNPRHLVRRRGQEARLRCSPMKGHSHVYWYRQLPEEGLKFMVYLQKENIIDESGMPKERFSAEFPKEGPSILRIQQVVRGDSAAYFCASSPAGTGGIQPQHFGDGTRLSIL.

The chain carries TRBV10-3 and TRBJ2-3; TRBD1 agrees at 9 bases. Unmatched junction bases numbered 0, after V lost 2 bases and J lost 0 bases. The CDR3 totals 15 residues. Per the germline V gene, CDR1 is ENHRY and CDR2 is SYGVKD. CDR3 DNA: TGTGCCATCAGTGAGGACAGGGGGAGCACAGATACGCAGTATTTT. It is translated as CAISEDRGSTDTQYF.

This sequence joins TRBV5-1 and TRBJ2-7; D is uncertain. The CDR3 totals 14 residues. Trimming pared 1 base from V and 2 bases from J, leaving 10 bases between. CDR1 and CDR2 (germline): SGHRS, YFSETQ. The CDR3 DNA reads TGCGCCAGCAGCTTGAGTCGGCGGCCCTACGAGCAGTACTTC. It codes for CASSLSRRPYEQYF.

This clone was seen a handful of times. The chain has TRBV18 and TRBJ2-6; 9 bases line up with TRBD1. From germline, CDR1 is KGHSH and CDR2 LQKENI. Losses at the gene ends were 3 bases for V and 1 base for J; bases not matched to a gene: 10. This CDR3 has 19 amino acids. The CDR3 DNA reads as TGTGCCAGCTCACCTCCCCCGGGACAGGGTCTGTCTGGGGCCAACGTCCTGACTTTC. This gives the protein CASSPPPGQGLSGANVLTF.

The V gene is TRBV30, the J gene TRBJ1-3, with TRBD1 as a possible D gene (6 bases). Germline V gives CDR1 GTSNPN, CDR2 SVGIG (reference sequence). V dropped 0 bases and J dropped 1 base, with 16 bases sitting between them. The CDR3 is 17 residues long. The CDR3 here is CAWSVGTGRFSGNTIYF. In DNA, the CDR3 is TGTGCCTGGAGTGTCGGAACAGGGAGATTTTCTGGAAACACCATATATTTT.

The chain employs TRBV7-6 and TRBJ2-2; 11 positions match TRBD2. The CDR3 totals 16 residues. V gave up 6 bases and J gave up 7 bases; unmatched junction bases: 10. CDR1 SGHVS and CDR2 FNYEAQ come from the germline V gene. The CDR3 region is CASRFSGRGIGGELFF. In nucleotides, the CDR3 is TGTGCCAGCAGATTTAGCGGGAGGGGGATCGGCGGGGAGCTGTTTTTT. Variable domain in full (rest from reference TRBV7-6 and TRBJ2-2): GAGVSQSPRYKVTKRGQDVALRCDPISGHVSLYWYRQALGQGPEFLTYFNYEAQQDKSGLPNDRFSAERPEGSISTLTIQRTEQRDSAMYRCASRFSGRGIGGELFFGEGSRLTVL.

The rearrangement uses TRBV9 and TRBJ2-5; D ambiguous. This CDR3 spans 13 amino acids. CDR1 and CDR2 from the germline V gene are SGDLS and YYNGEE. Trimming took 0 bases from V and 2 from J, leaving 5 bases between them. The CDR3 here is CASSVAPQETQYF. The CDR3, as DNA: TGTGCCAGCAGCGTAGCCCCACAAGAGACCCAGTACTTC.

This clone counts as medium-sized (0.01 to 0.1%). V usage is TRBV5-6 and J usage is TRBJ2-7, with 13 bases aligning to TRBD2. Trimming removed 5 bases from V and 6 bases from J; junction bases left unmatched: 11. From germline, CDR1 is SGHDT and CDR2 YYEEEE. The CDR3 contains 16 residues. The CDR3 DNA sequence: TGTGCCAGCAGGGGACTAGCGGGGAACTACTTCGGCGAGCAGTACTTC. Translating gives CASRGLAGNYFGEQYF.

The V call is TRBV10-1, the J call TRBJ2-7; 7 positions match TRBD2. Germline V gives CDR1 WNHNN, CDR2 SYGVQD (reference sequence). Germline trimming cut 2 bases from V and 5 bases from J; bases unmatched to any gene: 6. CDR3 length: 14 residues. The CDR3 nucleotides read TGCGCCAGCAGTGAGCCCGGGACTAACAACGAGCAGTACTTC. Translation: CASSEPGTNNEQYF.

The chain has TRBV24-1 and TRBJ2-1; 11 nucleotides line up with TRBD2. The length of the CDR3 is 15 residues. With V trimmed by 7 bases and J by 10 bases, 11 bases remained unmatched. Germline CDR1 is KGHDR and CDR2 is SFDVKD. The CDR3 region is CATSLSLAGVGEQFF. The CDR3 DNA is TGTGCCACCAGCCTCTCACTAGCGGGAGTTGGCGAGCAGTTCTTC.

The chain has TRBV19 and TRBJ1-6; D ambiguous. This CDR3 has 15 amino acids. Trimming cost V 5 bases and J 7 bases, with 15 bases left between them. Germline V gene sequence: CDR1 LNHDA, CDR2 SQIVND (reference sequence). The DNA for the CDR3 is TGTGCCAGTAGTGTCCCCGTACCAGGCAATTCACCCCTCCACTTT. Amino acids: CASSVPVPGNSPLHF.

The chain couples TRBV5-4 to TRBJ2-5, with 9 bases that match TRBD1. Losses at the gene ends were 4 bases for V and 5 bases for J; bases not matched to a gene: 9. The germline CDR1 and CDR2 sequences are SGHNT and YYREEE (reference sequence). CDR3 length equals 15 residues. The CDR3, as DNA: TGTGCCAGCAGCAAATCAACAGGGGGCGGGGAGACCCAGTACTTC. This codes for CASSKSTGGGETQYF. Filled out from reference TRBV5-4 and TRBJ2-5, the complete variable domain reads ETGVTQSPTHLIKTRGQQVTLRCSSQSGHNTVSWYQQALGQGPQFIFQYYREEENGRGNFPPRFSGLQFPNYSSELNVNALELDDSALYLCASSKSTGGGETQYFGPGTRLLVL.

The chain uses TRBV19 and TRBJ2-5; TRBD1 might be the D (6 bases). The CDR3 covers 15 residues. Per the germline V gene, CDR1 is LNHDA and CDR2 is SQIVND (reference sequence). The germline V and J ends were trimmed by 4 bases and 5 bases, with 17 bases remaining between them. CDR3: CASSRTAGPFETQYF. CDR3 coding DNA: TGTGCCAGTAGTAGGACAGCAGGACCTTTTGAGACCCAGTACTTC.

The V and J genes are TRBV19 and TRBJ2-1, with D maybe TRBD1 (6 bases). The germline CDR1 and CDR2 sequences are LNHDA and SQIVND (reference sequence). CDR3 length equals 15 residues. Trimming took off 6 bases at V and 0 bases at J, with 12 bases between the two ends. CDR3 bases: TGTGCCAGTAGGAGGGACAAAAGCTCCTACAATGAGCAGTTCTTC. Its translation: CASRRDKSSYNEQFF.

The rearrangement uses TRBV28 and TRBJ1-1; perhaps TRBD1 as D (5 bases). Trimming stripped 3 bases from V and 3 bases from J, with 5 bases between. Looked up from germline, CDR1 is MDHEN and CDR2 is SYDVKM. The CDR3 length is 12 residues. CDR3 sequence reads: CASSFRDTEAFF. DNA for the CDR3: TGTGCCAGCAGTTTCAGGGACACTGAAGCTTTCTTT.

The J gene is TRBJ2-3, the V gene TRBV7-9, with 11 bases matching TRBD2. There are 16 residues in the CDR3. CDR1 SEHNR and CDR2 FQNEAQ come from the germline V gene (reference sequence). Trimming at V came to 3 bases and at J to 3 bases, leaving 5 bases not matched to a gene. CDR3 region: CASSFLTSGVTDTQYF. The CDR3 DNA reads TGTGCCAGCAGCTTCCTGACTAGCGGGGTAACAGATACGCAGTATTTT.

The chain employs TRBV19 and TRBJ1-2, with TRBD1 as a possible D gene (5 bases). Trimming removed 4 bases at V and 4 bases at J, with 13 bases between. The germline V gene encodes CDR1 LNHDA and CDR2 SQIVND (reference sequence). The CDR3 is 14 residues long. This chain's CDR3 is CASSTPGLSYGYTF. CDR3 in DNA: TGTGCCAGTAGTACTCCGGGACTCAGCTATGGCTACACCTTC.

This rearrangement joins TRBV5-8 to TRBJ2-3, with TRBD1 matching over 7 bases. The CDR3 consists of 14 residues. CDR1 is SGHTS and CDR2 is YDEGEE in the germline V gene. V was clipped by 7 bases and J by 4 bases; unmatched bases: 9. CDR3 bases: TGTGCCAGCGCTCACGACAGGGACCCAGATACGCAGTATTTT. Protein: CASAHDRDPDTQYF.

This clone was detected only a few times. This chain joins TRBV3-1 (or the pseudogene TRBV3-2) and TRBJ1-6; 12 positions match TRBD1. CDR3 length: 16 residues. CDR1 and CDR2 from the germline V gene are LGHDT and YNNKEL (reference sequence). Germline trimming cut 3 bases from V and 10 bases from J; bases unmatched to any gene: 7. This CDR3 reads CASSHTLGQGASPLHF. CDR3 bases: TGTGCCAGCAGCCATACCCTGGGACAGGGGGCCTCACCCCTCCACTTT.

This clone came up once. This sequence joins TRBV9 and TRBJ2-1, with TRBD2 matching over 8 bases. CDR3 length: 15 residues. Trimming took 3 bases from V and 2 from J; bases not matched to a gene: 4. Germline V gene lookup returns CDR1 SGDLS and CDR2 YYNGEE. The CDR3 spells CASSGSGATYNEQFF. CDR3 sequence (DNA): TGTGCCAGCAGCGGTAGCGGGGCGACCTACAATGAGCAGTTCTTC. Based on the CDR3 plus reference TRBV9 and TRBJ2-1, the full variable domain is DSGVTQTPKHLITATGQRVTLRCSPRSGDLSVYWYQQSLDQGLQFLIQYYNGEERAKGNILERFSAQQFPDLHSELNLSSLELGDSALYFCASSGSGATYNEQFFGPGTRLTVL.

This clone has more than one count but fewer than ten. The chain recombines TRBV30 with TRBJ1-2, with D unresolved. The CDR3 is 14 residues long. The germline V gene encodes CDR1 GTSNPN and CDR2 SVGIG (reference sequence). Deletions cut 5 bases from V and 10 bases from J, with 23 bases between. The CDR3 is CAWGPREPFRLYTF. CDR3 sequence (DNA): TGTGCCTGGGGGCCTCGGGAACCCTTTCGGCTCTACACCTTC.